Given below is one T cell receptor (beta chain) in context. Its cognate antigen has yet to be identified. The sample holds no much larger clone one base away, and base qualities are not on file. At one collaborating source in Seattle, patients were enrolled during active infection and were followed longitudinally through the course of disease. Each collaborating institution followed its own protocols to collect whole blood in K2EDTA tubes. Collaborator samples were shipped for TCRbeta analysis as frozen whole blood, isolated PBMCs, or DNA extracted from either sample type. This sample is part of a study of blood T cell repertoires in COVID-19 (dated by TCRdb to 2020 to 2021). Regarding the study in general: The collaborator samples originated in the United States, Italy and Spain and spanned the acute and convalescent phases of COVID-19. Where available, HLA class I and class II types were taken from metadata supplied by the sample provider and were not determined by assay-based typing. The dataset comprised deeply sampled blood TCRbeta repertoires from subjects exposed to, actively infected with, or recovered from COVID-19. The repertoires were released in a freely available public database meant as a resource for research on the immune response to SARS-CoV-2. The samples were drawn from two sources: the first 160 participants of the ongoing ImmuneRACE study, and over 1,000 subjects contributed by 6 global collaborators. The material from the prospective study consisted of cDNA or gDNA derived from T cells, B-cell-depleted T cells, or PBMCs. The sample metadata nearly always contained a de-identified subject ID, COVID-19 status, age in years and sex.

Reading from cysteine to phenylalanine, the CDR3 counts 18 amino acids. Here the CDR3 DNA is all that survives: 54 bases in frame from base 1. CDR1 and CDR2 are read off the germline V gene as SGHAT and FQNNGV. At the junction V is shortened by 1 base and J by 9 bases; bases outside the gene matches: 13. TCRbeta CDR3 regions were amplified from genomic DNA using the immunoSEQ Assay, a bias-controlled multiplex PCR. On the study's bioinformatics: Nucleated cell counts per sample were estimated from amplification of reference gene primers within the assay. To quantify the absolute abundance of each unique TCRbeta CDR3 rearrangement, sequence reads were collapsed and filtered. For each sample, productive Simpson clonality was calculated as the square root of Simpson's diversity index across productive rearrangements. The immuneACCESS repertoire file appears here via TCRdb, limited to in-frame rearrangements. These files lack a portion of the clones; in checked studies, under half of the deficit traces to unresolved V genes, and the cause of the others is not known. Clonal size and the V and J genes are those of that table, whereas D and trimming came from the DNA. This sample holds some 230,000 clones; about 81% were observed only once. Clones ranked in the top ten supply 7% to 10% of the sample.

The investigation overall reported the following: The amount of clinical and demographic metadata varied by source and participant and was provided uncurated.

The sequence is built from TRBV11-2 and TRBJ1-6, with 9 bases aligning to TRBD1. The receptor was isolated from a woman aged 80 or over with COVID-19, enrolled during active disease. The sequencing input was peripheral blood. CDR3 loop: CASSLGGQGGGLGSPLHF. The DNA sequence is as follows: TGTGCCAGCAGCTTAGGGGGACAGGGAGGGGGCCTAGGTTCACCCCTCCACTTT.